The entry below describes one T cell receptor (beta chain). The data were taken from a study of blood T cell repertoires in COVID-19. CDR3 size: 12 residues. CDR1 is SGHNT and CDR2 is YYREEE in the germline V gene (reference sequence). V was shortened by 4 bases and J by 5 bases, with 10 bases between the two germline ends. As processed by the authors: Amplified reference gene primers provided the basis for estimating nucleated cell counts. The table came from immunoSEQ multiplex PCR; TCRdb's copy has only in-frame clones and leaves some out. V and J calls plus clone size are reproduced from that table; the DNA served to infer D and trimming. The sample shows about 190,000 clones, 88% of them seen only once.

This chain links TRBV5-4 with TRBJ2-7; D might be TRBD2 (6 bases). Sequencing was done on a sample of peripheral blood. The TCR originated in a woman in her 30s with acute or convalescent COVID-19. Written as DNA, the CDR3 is TGTGCCAGCAGCATTCCGGGGGACGAGCAGTACTTC. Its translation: CASSIPGDEQYF.